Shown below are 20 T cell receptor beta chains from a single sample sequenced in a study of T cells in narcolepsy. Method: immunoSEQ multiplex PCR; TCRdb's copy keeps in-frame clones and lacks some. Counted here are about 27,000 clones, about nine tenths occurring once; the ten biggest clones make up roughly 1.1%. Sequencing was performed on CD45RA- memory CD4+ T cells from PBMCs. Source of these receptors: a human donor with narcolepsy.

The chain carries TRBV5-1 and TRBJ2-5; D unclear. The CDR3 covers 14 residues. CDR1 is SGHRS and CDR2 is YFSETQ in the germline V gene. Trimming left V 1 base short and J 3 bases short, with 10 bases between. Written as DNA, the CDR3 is TGCGCCAGCAGCTTGTCCCGAAGGGAAGAGACCCAGTACTTC. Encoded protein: CASSLSRREETQYF.

CDR3 nucleotides: TGCGCCAGCAGCTCGGGATCCGAAGGTGGCGAGCAGTACTTC. It yields the protein CASSSGSEGGEQYF. V usage is TRBV5-1 and J usage is TRBJ2-7; perhaps TRBD2 as D (5 bases). The CDR3 is made up of 14 amino acids. Deletions cut 3 bases from V and 6 bases from J, with 16 bases between. Germline lookup yields CDR1 SGHRS and CDR2 YFSETQ.

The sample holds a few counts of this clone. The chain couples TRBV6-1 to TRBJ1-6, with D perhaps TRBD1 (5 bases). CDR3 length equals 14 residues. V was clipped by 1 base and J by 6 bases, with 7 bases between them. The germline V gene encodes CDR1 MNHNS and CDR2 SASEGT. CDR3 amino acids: CASSEGGGNSPLHF. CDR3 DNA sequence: TGTGCCAGCAGTGAAGGGGGGGGTAATTCACCCCTCCACTTT.

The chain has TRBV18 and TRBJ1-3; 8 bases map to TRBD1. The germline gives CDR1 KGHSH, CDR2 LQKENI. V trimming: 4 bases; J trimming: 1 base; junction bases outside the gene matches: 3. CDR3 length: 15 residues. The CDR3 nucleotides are TGTGCCAGCTCACGGGACAGGACGTCTGGAAACACCATATATTTT. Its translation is CASSRDRTSGNTIYF.

CDR3 in DNA: TGTGCCAGCAGCTTAGACGCTAGCGGGAGAATTCAGTACTTC. This codes for CASSLDASGRIQYF. This chain links TRBV7-2 with TRBJ2-4, with TRBD2 matching over 10 bases. Germline CDR1 SGHTA, CDR2 FQGNSA. V shed 1 base and J 10 bases; nucleotides not matched to a gene: 4. This CDR3 spans 14 amino acids.

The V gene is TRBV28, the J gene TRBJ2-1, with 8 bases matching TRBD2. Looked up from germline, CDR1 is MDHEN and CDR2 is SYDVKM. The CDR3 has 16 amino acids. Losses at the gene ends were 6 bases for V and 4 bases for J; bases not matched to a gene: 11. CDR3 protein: CASRLGGSGDYNEQFF. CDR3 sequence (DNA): TGTGCCAGCAGGCTAGGGGGTAGCGGGGATTACAATGAGCAGTTCTTC.

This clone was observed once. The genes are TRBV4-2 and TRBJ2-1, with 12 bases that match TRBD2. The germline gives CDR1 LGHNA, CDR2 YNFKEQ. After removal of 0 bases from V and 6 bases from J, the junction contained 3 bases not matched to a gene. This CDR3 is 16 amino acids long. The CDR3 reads CASSQEPSGGGNEQFF. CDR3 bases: TGTGCCAGCAGCCAAGAGCCTAGCGGGGGGGGCAATGAGCAGTTCTTC.

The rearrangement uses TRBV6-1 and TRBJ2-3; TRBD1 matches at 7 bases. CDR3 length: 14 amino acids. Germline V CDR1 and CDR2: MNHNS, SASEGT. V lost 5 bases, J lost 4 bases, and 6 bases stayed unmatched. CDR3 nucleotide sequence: TGTGCCAGCAGTTCAGACAGGGTTTCAGATACGCAGTATTTT. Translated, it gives CASSSDRVSDTQYF.

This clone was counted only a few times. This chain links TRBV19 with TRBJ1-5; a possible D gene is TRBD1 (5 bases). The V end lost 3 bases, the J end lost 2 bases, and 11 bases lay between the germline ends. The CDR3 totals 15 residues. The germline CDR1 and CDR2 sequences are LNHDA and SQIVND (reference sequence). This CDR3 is CASSMLGEGNQPQHF. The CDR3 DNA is TGTGCCAGTAGTATGTTAGGGGAAGGCAATCAGCCCCAGCATTTT.

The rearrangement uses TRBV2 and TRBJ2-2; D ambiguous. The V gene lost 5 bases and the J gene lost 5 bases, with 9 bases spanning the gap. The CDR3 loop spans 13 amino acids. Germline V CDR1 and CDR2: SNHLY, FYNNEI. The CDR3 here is CASSTPGTGELFF. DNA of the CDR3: TGTGCCAGCAGTACCCCAGGTACCGGGGAGCTGTTTTTT.

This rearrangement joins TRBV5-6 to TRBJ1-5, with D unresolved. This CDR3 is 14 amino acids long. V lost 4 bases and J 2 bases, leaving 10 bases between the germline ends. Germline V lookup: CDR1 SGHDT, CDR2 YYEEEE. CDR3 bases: TGTGCCAGCAGCCGTTGGGGAGGCAATCAGCCCCAGCATTTT. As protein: CASSRWGGNQPQHF. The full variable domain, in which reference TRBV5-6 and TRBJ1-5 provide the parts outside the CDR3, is DAGVTQSPTHLIKTRGQQVTLRCSPKSGHDTVSWYQQALGQGPQFIFQYYEEEERQRGNFPDRFSGHQFPNYSSELNVNALLLGDSALYLCASSRWGGNQPQHFGDGTRLSIL.

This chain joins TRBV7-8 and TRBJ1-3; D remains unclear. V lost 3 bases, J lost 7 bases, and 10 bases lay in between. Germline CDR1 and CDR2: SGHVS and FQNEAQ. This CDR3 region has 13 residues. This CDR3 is CASSFGQLNTIYF. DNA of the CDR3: TGTGCCAGCAGCTTTGGGCAGCTCAACACCATATATTTT.

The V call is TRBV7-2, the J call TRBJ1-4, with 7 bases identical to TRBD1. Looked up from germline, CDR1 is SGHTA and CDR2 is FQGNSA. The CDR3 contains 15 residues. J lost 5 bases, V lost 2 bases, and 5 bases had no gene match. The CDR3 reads CASSLRGQLNEKLFF. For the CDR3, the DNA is TGTGCCAGCAGCTTACGGGGACAGCTGAATGAAAAACTGTTTTTT.

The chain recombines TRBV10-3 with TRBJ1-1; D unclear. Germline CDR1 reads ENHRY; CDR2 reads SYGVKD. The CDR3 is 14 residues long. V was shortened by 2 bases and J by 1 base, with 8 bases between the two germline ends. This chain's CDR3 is CAISEGLGNTEAFF. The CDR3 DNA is TGTGCCATCAGTGAGGGGTTAGGGAACACTGAAGCTTTCTTT.

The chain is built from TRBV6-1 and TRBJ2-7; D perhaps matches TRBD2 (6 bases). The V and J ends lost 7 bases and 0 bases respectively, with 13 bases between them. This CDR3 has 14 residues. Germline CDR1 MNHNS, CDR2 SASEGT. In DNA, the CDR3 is TGTGCCAGCACCAGGGACTCCAGCTCCTACGAGCAGTACTTC. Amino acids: CASTRDSSSYEQYF.

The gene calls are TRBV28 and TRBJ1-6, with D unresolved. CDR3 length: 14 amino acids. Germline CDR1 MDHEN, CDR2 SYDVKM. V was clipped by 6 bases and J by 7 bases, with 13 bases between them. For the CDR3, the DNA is TGTGCCAGCAGGGAACGTCAAGGCAATTCACCCCTCCACTTT. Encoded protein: CASRERQGNSPLHF.

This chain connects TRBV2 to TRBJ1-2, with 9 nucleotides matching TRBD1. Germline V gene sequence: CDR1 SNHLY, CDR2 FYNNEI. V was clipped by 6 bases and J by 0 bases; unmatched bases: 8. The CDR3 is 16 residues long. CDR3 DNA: TGTGCCAGCAGAAGGACAGGGGCATTAACTAACTATGGCTACACCTTC. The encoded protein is CASRRTGALTNYGYTF.

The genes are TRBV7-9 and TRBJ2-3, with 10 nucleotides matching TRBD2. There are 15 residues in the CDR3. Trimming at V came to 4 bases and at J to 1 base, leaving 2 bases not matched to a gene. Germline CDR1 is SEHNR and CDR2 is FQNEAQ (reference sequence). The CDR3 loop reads CASSWTSGRTDTQYF. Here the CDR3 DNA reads TGTGCCAGCAGCTGGACTAGCGGACGCACAGATACGCAGTATTTT.

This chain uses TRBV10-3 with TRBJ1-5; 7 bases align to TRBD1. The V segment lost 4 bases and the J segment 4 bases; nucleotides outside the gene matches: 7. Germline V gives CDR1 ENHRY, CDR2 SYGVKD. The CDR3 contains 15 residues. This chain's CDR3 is CAISGRTGENQPQHF. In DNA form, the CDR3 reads TGTGCCATCAGTGGGCGGACAGGAGAGAATCAGCCCCAGCATTTT.

CDR3: CASSPPGEGAGYTF. The CDR3 nucleotides read TGTGCCAGCAGTCCACCTGGGGAGGGTGCCGGCTACACCTTC. This chain uses TRBV6-1 with TRBJ1-2; D is undetermined. The CDR3 totals 14 residues. Trimming took off 5 bases at V and 8 bases at J, with 18 bases between the two ends. Looked up from germline, CDR1 is MNHNS and CDR2 is SASEGT.